This TCR beta chain originates from a study of glioma-infiltrating T cells after dendritic cell vaccination. Data came from immunoSEQ multiplex PCR; TCRdb stores just in-frame clones and leaves some out. The sample includes more than 95,000 clones, 90% of them seen just once. As to time point: after dendritic cell vaccination, including at tumor progression/relapse. This CDR3 is 13 amino acids long. Germline V CDR1 and CDR2: SNHLY, FYNNEI. V lost 8 bases and J lost 2, with 12 bases in between. The TCR sequence derives from a human donor with glioblastoma. The specimen was blood, collected after dendritic cell vaccination. V is TRBV2 and J is TRBJ2-5, with D possibly TRBD2 on 7 matching bases. The CDR3 DNA reads TGTGCCAGCGGAGGGGGGGGACAAGAGACCCAGTACTTC. Its protein product is CASGGGGQETQYF.